The rows below give T cell receptor beta chains drawn from one sample of a study of human T cells and chemical hapten exposure. TCRdb redid the calling of the RACE reads with MiXCR, one entry per CDR3 protein. The table has about 120,000 distinct CDR3 sequences, around an eighth seen once. The source material was whole blood, sampled in connection with sensitization to the hapten diphenylcyclopropenone (DPC). The receptor source for this set is a woman younger than 35 with alopecia areata. Some clones in this sample may be carry-over from other donors' samples. Both conserved end residues are part of each CDR3. D genes are given only for firm matches. Not all rows give a size; the values are once, few, many and, for expanded clones, a class.

D gene	J gene	V gene	clone size	CDR3 DNA	CDR3 protein
NA	TRBJ1-1	TRBV21-1	few	TGTGCCAGCAGCAAAGCGCTGTACACTGAAGCTTTCTTT	CASSKALYTEAFF
TRBD2	TRBJ2-3	TRBV11-2	many	TGTGCCAGCAGCTCCAGGACTAGCCTGGCGGATACGCAGTATTTT	CASSSRTSLADTQYF
NA	TRBJ2-7	TRBV6-6	once	TGTGCCAGCAGTTATCCCCTCGAGGGGGAATCCTACGAGCAGTACTTC	CASSYPLEGESYEQYF
NA	TRBJ1-5	TRBV6-6	many	TGTGCCAGCAGTTACGATGCCGGCTATAGCAATCAGCCCCAGCATTTT	CASSYDAGYSNQPQHF
NA	TRBJ1-1	TRBV20-1	few	TGCAGTGCTAGGGGGGGGTTCGGCACTGAAGCTTTCTTT	CSARGGFGTEAFF
TRBD2	TRBJ2-7	TRBV7-3	NA	TGTGCCAGCAGCCCACAACTCGGACTAGCGGTGGAGCAGTACTTC	CASSPQLGLAVEQYF
NA	TRBJ1-5	TRBV6-2/TRBV6-3	many	TGTGCCAGCAGTTACTCGAATAGAGGGCTCAGCAATCAGCCCCAGCATTTT	CASSYSNRGLSNQPQHF
NA	TRBJ1-5	TRBV20-1	NA	TGCAGTGCCCTCCGGGCCAGAGGGGGGAATCAGCCCCAGCATTTT	CSALRARGGNQPQHF
NA	TRBJ2-3	TRBV5-1	many	TGCGCCAGCAGCCCCCTACAAACAGATACGCAGTATTTT	CASSPLQTDTQYF
TRBD2	TRBJ2-3	TRBV9	NA	TGTGCCAGCAGCGTAGAGGGACTAGCGGGGGCTAGCACAGATACGCAGTATTTT	CASSVEGLAGASTDTQYF
NA	TRBJ2-5	TRBV20-1	many	TGCAGTGCTAGAGATCAAGAGACCCAGTACTTC	CSARDQETQYF
NA	TRBJ2-5	TRBV11-2	few	TGTGCCAGCAGCTTAGTGCCCCGGCCTGGGGAGACCCAGTACTTC	CASSLVPRPGETQYF
NA	TRBJ2-7	TRBV7-3	many	TGTGCCAGCAGCTTGGGCTACTGGGACGAGCAGTACTTC	CASSLGYWDEQYF
NA	TRBJ2-7	TRBV5-6	NA	TGTGCCAGCAGCTTGAGGCTTTCGGTCGAGCAGTACTTC	CASSLRLSVEQYF
NA	TRBJ2-5	TRBV18	once	TGTGCCAGCTCACCACGGGGGGCAGCGGAGACCCAGTACTTC	CASSPRGAAETQYF
NA	TRBJ2-3	TRBV28	NA	TGTGCCAGCAGAAAACAGGGTATAGGCACAGATACGCAGTATTTT	CASRKQGIGTDTQYF
TRBD1	TRBJ1-1	TRBV2	NA	TGTGCCAGCAGTTTGGACAGGGCCTCGAACACTGAAGCTTTCTTT	CASSLDRASNTEAFF
NA	TRBJ2-3	TRBV7-6	NA	TGTGCCAGCAGCCCTGCTCCGGGCCATAACACAGATACGCAGTATTTT	CASSPAPGHNTDTQYF
NA	TRBJ2-5	TRBV7-2	NA	TGTGCCAGCAGCTTAGTCGTAAAGACCCAGTACTTC	CASSLVVKTQYF
NA	TRBJ1-1	TRBV2	many	TGTGCCAGCAGTGAAGCCATGGGGGGCGGGAAAGCTTTCTTT	CASSEAMGGGKAFF
TRBD1	TRBJ2-5	TRBV11-2	many	TGTGCCAGCAGCCAACGGACAGGGGAAGAGACCCAGTACTTC	CASSQRTGEETQYF